This is a list of T cell receptor beta chains from one sample in a study of cytomegalovirus exposure and HLA in healthy donors. Profiling relied on immunoSEQ multiplex PCR, and the TCRdb table lists in-frame clones only, not all of them. The repertoire holds about 160,000 clones, with 70% to 80% as singletons. Source material: PBMCs. The receptors derive from a man between 18 and 29 years old in good health and CMV-seropositive. Each CDR3 is given with its conserved first and last residue. Fields, in order: clone size, V gene, J gene, D gene, CDR3 DNA, CDR3 protein. D genes are given only for firm matches. Rows may omit the clone size; those that give it use once, few, many or a size class.

-,TRBV5-4,TRBJ1-4,-,TGTGCCAGCAGCCCGCCCGGGGGGGATGAAAAACTGTTTTTT,CASSPPGGDEKLFF
-,TRBV4-1,TRBJ2-1,TRBD2,TGCGCCAGCAGCCAATCGGATCTTATCCCGTCTAGCGGGAGTCTAGTGCAGTTCTTC,CASSQSDLIPSSGSLVQFF
once,TRBV29-1,TRBJ2-2,TRBD1,TGCAGCGTTGGGACAGGGATGAACACCGGGGAACTGTTTTTT,CSVGTGMNTGELFF
-,TRBV9,TRBJ1-2,-,TGTGCCAGCAGTCCATCCCCCAGGAACTATGGCTACACCTTC,CASSPSPRNYGYTF
-,TRBV19,TRBJ2-2,TRBD1,TGTGCCAGTAGCCGCCCGGGACAGGGGGGGGCCGGGGAGCTGTTTTTT,CASSRPGQGGAGELFF
-,TRBV14,TRBJ2-5,TRBD2,TGTGCCAGCAGCCAAGTAGCGGGGGTACAAGAGACCCAGTACTTC,CASSQVAGVQETQYF
-,TRBV19,TRBJ1-5,-,TGTGCCAGTAGTATAGGGGCGACAGAGAATCAGCCCCAGCATTTT,CASSIGATENQPQHF
-,TRBV5-1,TRBJ2-2,-,TGCGCCAGCAGCTCGGACGGACAGCTTAACACCGGGGAGCTGTTTTTT,CASSSDGQLNTGELFF
-,TRBV5-1,TRBJ2-7,TRBD1,TGCGCCAGCAGTACGGGACAGGGAGGTTTCTACGAGCAGTACTTC,CASSTGQGGFYEQYF
-,TRBV6-5,TRBJ1-4,-,TGTGCCAGCAGTTACTCCGTCCCAGAATGGGAAAAACTGTTTTTT,CASSYSVPEWEKLFF
-,TRBV10-1,TRBJ2-3,TRBD1,TGCGCCAGCAGTCGAGGGACAGGGGGCCCCGCAGAGGGCACAGATACGCAGTATTTT,CASSRGTGGPAEGTDTQYF
-,TRBV9,TRBJ2-2,TRBD1,TGTGCCAGCAGCGTAGTCCGGACAGGGGACACCGGGGAGCTGTTTTTT,CASSVVRTGDTGELFF
few,TRBV28,TRBJ2-7,-,TGTGCCAGCAGTGACCGACAGGGAGGCTACGAGCAGTACTTC,CASSDRQGGYEQYF
-,TRBV29-1,TRBJ2-7,TRBD1,TGCAGCGTTGAAGATGACAGGGCGAGCTCCTACGAGCAGTACTTC,CSVEDDRASSYEQYF